The 8 T cell receptor beta chains below come from one sample, sequenced in a study of cytomegalovirus exposure and HLA in healthy donors (dated by TCRdb to the late 2010s). Library prep was done by the immunoSEQ multiplex PCR assay. The multiplex PCR relied on a mix of 60 forward primers for TCR Vbeta segments and 13 reverse primers for TCR Jbeta segments. The source is immuneACCESS, and TCRdb retained only in-frame sequences with V and J called. Part of the clones is not carried over; for the studies checked, unresolved V genes explain less than half of this, and the remainder is unexplained. The sample has 230,000 or so clones on record, over 90% of them singletons. The ten top clones hold about 1.7% of the sample. The sample was PBMCs. These receptors originate from a girl aged 2 to 9 in good health and CMV-seronegative.

The rearrangement links TRBV7-6 to TRBJ2-7; 8 positions match TRBD1. CDR1 is SGHVS, CDR2 FNYEAQ, per germline. V lost 1 base to trimming and J lost 2 bases; unmatched junction nucleotides: 7. The length of the CDR3 is 16 residues. As DNA, the CDR3 is TGTGCCAGCAGCTTAGGACAGGGGATAGGGACCTACGAGCAGTACTTC. This codes for CASSLGQGIGTYEQYF.

The rearrangement links TRBV29-1 to TRBJ2-7, with 8 nucleotides matching TRBD2. CDR1 is SQVTM and CDR2 is ANQGSEA in the germline V gene. V lost 3 bases, J lost 0 bases, and 1 base stayed unmatched. CDR3 length: 13 residues. The DNA for the CDR3 is TGCAGCGTTGAGCTAGCGGGCTCCTACGAGCAGTACTTC. Translation gives CSVELAGSYEQYF.

The chain uses TRBV5-1 and TRBJ2-7; 7 nucleotides line up with TRBD1. Trimming at V came to 3 bases and at J to 0 bases, leaving 9 bases not matched to a gene. There are 16 residues in the CDR3. CDR1 is SGHRS and CDR2 is YFSETQ in the germline V gene. Here the CDR3 DNA reads TGCGCCAGCAGCTCTTCCGCCGGGACAGCCTCCTACGAGCAGTACTTC. This codes for CASSSSAGTASYEQYF.

The V and J genes are TRBV10-1 and TRBJ2-5, with TRBD2 identical over 7 bases. The CDR3 totals 13 residues. The ends lost 6 bases at V and 2 bases at J; junction bases unmatched: 3. Germline V gene sequence: CDR1 WNHNN, CDR2 SYGVQD (reference sequence). The CDR3 reads CASRGGNQETQYF. The CDR3 DNA is TGCGCCAGCAGGGGGGGGAATCAAGAGACCCAGTACTTC.

This clone appeared once. This chain links TRBV6-5 with TRBJ2-1; D is possibly TRBD1 (5 bases). V gave up 6 bases and J gave up 5 bases, with 11 bases separating them. CDR1 and CDR2 from the germline V gene are MNHEY and SVGAGI. The CDR3 has 13 residues. As DNA, the CDR3 is TGTGCCAGCAGCTCGCGACAGAACAATGAGCAGTTCTTC. Amino acids: CASSSRQNNEQFF.

V and J are TRBV27 and TRBJ2-7, with D maybe TRBD2 (6 bases). CDR3 length: 15 residues. Trimming took off 2 bases at V and 1 base at J, with 12 bases between the two ends. The germline CDR1 and CDR2 sequences are MNHEY and SMNVEV (reference sequence). The CDR3 DNA follows: TGTGCCAGCAGTTTAACGGGACTCTGGTCCTACGAGCAGTACTTC. Encoded protein: CASSLTGLWSYEQYF.

This rearrangement joins TRBV29-1 to TRBJ2-7; no firm D call. The germline CDR1 and CDR2 sequences are SQVTM and ANQGSEA. Trimming cost V 5 bases and J 4 bases, with 18 bases left between them. This CDR3 comprises 14 residues. In nucleotides, the CDR3 is TGCAGCGTTTCGCACGTGGCAGGTGGGTACGAGCAGTACTTC. Protein product: CSVSHVAGGYEQYF.

This sequence joins TRBV19 and TRBJ2-7; 11 bases line up with TRBD2. The CDR3 loop spans 17 amino acids. Looked up from germline, CDR1 is LNHDA and CDR2 is SQIVND (reference sequence). Germline trimming cut 3 bases from V and 8 bases from J; bases unmatched to any gene: 15. In DNA form, the CDR3 reads TGTGCCAGTAGTATTAGTCAACTAGCGGGAGCGAGTGTCCAGCAGTACTTC. Its protein product is CASSISQLAGASVQQYF.